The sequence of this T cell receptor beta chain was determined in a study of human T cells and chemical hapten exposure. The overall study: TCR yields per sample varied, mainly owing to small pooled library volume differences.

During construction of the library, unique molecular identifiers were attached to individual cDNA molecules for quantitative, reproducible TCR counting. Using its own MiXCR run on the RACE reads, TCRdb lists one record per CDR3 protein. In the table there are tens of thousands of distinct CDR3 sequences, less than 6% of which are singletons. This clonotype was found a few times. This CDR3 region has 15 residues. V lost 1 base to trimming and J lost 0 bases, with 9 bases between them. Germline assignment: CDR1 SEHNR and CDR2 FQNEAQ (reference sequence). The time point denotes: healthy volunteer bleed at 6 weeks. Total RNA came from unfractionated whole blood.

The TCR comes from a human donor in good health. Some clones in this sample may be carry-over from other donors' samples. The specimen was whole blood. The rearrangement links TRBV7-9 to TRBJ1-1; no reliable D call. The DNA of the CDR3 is TGTGCCAGCAGCTTAGAGGCAGCAATGAACACTGAAGCTTTCTTT. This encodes CASSLEAAMNTEAFF.